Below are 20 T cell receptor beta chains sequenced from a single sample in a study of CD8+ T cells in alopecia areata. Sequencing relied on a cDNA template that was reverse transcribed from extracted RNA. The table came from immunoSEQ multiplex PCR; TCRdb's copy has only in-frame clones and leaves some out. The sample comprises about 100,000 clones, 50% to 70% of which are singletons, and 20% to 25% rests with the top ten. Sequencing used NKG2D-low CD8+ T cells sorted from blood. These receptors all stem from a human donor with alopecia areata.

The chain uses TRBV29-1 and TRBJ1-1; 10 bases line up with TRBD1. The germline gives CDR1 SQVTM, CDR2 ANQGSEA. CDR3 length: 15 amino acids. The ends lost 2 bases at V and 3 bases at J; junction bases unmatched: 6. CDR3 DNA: TGCAGCGTTGAACCTGACAGGGGGCAAGACACTGAAGCTTTCTTT. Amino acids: CSVEPDRGQDTEAFF.

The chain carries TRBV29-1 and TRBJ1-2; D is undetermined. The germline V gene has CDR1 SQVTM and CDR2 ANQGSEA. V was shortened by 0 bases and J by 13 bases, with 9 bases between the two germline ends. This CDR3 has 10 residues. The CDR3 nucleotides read TGCAGCGTTGAAGACCCACCGCTCACCTTC. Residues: CSVEDPPLTF.

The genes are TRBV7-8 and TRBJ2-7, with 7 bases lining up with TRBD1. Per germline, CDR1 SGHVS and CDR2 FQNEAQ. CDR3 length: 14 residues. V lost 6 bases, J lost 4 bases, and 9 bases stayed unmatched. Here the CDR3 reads CASRDRQGVYEQYF. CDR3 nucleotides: TGTGCCAGCAGAGACCGACAGGGTGTGTACGAGCAGTACTTC.

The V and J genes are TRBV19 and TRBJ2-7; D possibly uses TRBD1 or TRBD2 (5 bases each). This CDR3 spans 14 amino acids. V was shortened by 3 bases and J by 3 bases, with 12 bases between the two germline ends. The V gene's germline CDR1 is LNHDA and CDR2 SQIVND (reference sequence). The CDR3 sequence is CASSIGEGLYEQYF. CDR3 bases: TGTGCCAGTAGTATTGGAGAGGGGCTCTACGAGCAGTACTTC.

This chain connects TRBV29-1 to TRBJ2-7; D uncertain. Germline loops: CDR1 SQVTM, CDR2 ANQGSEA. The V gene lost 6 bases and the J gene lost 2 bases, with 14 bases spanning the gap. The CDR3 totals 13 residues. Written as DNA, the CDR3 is TGCAGCGTATCCGCAGCCGTTACCTACGAGCAGTACTTC. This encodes CSVSAAVTYEQYF.

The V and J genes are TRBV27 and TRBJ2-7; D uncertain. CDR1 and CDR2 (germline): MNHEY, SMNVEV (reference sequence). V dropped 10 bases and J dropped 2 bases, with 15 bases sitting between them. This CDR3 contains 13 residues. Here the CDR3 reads CATLQLKTYEQYF. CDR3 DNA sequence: TGTGCCACCCTACAACTTAAGACCTACGAGCAGTACTTC.

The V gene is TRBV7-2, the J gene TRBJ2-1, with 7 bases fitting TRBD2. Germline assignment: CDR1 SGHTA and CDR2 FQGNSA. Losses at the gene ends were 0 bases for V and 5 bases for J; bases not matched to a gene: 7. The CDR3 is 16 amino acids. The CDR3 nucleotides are TGTGCCAGCAGCTTAGCGGGAGGGCCTCTCCACAATGAGCAGTTCTTC. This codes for CASSLAGGPLHNEQFF.

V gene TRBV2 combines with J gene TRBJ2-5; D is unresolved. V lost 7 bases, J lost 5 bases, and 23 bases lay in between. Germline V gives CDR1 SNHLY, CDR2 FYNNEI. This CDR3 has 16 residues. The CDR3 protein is CASTLRPSALVETQYF. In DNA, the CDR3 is TGTGCCAGCACTCTTCGCCCCTCCGCGTTAGTGGAGACCCAGTACTTC.

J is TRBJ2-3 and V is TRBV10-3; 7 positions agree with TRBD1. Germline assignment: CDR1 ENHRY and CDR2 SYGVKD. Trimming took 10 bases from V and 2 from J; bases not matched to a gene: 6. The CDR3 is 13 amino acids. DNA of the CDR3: TGTGCCAGCTCGACAGGGCCCACAGATACGCAGTATTTT. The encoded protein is CASSTGPTDTQYF.

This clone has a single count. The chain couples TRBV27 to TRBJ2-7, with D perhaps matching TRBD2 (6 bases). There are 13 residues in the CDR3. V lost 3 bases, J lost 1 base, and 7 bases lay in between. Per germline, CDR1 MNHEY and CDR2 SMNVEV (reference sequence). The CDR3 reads CASSLGTSYEQYF. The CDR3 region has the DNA TGTGCCAGCAGTTTGGGGACTTCCTACGAGCAGTACTTC.

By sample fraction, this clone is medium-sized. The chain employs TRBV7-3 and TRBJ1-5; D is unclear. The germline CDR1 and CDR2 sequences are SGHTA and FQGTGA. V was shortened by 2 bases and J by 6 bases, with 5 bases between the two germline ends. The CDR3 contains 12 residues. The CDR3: CASSLGGQPQHF. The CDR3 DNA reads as TGTGCCAGCAGCTTAGGTGGTCAGCCCCAGCATTTT.

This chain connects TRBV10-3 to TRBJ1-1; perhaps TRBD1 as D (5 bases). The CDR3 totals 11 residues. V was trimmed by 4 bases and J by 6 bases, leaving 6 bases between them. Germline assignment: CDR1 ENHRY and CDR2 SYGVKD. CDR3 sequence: CAISGDAEAFF. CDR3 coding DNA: TGTGCCATCAGTGGGGACGCTGAAGCTTTCTTT.

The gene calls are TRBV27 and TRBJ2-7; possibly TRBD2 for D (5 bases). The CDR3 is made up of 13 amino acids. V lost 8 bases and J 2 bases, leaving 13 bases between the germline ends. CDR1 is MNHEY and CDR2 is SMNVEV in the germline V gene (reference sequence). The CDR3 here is CASANGITYEQYF. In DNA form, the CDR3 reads TGTGCCAGCGCAAACGGGATCACCTACGAGCAGTACTTC.

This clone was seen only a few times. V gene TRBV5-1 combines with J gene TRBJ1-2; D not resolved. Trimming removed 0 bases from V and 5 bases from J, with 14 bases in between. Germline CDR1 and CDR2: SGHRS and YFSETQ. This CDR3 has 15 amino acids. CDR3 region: CASSLVGTNVYGYTF. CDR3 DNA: TGCGCCAGCAGCTTGGTTGGAACAAATGTTTATGGCTACACCTTC.

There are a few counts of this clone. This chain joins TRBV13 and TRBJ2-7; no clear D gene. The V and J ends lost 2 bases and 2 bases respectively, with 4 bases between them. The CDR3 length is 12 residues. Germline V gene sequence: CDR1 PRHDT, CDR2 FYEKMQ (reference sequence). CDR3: CASSLPPYEQYF. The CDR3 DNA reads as TGTGCCAGCAGCTTACCGCCCTACGAGCAGTACTTC.

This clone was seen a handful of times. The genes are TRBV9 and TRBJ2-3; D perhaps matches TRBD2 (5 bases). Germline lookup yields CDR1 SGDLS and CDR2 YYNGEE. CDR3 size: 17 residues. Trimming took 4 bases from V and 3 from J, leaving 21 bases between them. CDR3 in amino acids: CASSPRKEPSSTDTQYF. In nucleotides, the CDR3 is TGTGCCAGCAGCCCTAGGAAGGAGCCTAGCAGTACAGATACGCAGTATTTT.

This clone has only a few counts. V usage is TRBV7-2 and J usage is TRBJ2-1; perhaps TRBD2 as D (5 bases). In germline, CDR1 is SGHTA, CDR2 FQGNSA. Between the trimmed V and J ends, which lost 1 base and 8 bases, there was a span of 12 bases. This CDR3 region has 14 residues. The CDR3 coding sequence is TGTGCCAGCAGCTTAGGCCCCCGGGGTTATGAGCAGTTCTTC. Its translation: CASSLGPRGYEQFF.

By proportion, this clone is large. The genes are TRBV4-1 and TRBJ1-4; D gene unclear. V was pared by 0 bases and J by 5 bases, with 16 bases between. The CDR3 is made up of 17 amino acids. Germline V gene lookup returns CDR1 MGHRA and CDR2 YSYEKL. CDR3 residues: CASSQDTAETLNEKLFF. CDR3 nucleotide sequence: TGCGCCAGCAGCCAAGATACGGCCGAGACTCTCAATGAAAAACTGTTTTTT.

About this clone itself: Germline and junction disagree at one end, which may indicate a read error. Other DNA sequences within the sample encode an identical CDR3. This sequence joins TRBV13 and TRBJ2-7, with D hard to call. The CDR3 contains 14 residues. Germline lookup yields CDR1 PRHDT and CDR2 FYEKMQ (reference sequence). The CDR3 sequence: CASSLGRRAYEQYF. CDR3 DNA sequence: TGTGCCAGCAGTTTAGGTCGGCGAGCTTACGAGCAGTACTTC.

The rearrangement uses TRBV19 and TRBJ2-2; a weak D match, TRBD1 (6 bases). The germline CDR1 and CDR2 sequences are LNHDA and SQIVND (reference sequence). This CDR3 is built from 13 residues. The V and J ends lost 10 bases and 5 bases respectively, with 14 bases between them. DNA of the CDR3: TGTGCCACCCCGGTAGGGGGAACCGGGGAGCTGTTTTTT. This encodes CATPVGGTGELFF.